The present TCR beta chain was sequenced within a study of CXCR3-negative and CXCR3-positive naive CD8 T cells. Study-level findings and limits: In CXCR3-positive naive cells, the TRB CDR3s were more hydrophobic than in CXCR3-negative naive cells.

With respect to this clonotype: No antigen is known for it.

Preparation of TRB cDNA libraries relied on 5' RACE carrying UMI labels. TCRdb reprocessed the 5' RACE reads; each CDR3 protein has one entry and no DNA is given. This table holds 35,000 to 55,000 distinct CDR3 sequences. Germline V lookup: CDR1 MNHEY, CDR2 SVGAGI. This CDR3 region has 13 residues. The TCR originated in a human donor in good health. Some clones in this sample may be carry-over from other donors' samples. The sequencing sample was made of naive CXCR3- CD8+ T cells from blood. Subset: CD45RO-CCR7+CD27+CD95- naive CD8+ T cells lacking CXCR3 (TNR3-). The gene calls are TRBV6-5 and TRBJ2-6. CDR3 region: CASSVGGANVLTF.